This T cell receptor beta chain was recovered during a study of CD8 T cells in ankylosing spondylitis. Overall study findings and caveats: Roughly eight highly homologous variants made up a TCR beta motif that seemed to typify ankylosing spondylitis blood. Some motif variants were previously reported in reactive arthritis synovial fluid and blood.

Quantitative 5'-RACE with molecular barcodes generated TCR beta libraries. MiXCR, applied by TCRdb to the 5' RACE reads, yields one record per CDR3 protein. The table shows about 360,000 distinct CDR3 sequences, with roughly 20% occurring only once. There are 15 residues in the CDR3. V lost 4 bases to trimming and J lost 3 bases; unmatched junction nucleotides: 5. Looked up from germline, CDR1 is SGHKS and CDR2 is YYEKEE (reference sequence). Worth noting for this clonotype: No antigen is known for it.

The chain has TRBV5-5 and TRBJ2-2; 8 bases match TRBD1. Sequencing was carried out using blood, either unsorted or a sorted T cell fraction (not recorded which). The origin of this receptor is a male donor with ankylosing spondylitis or in good health (not recorded which). The CDR3 spells CASSSPGQDTGELFF. DNA for the CDR3: TGTGCCAGCAGCAGCCCGGGACAGGACACCGGGGAGCTGTTTTTT.